This TCR beta chain was documented in a study of human T cells and chemical hapten exposure. TCRdb re-called the RACE reads with MiXCR, one entry per CDR3 protein. The sample yields roughly 160,000 distinct CDR3 sequences, around 13% seen once. Germline CDR1 reads WSHSY; CDR2 reads SAAADI. The CDR3 spans 12 residues. The V gene end was trimmed by 6 bases and the J gene end by 7 bases; junction bases not matched to a gene: 3. Specified time point: patch test 1, 2 weeks after DPC sensitization. Treatment indicated: therapeutic diphenylcyclopropenone sensitization with weekly scalp DPC. The V and J genes are TRBV10-2 and TRBJ2-1; TRBD1 aligns across 7 bases. The source of this sequence is a woman in her thirties with alopecia areata. Some clones in this sample may be carry-over from other donors' samples. The sample in question was whole blood, obtained in connection with sensitization to the hapten diphenylcyclopropenone (DPC). The CDR3: CASRRGLNEQFF. In nucleotides, the CDR3 is TGCGCCAGCAGGAGGGGGCTTAATGAGCAGTTCTTC.